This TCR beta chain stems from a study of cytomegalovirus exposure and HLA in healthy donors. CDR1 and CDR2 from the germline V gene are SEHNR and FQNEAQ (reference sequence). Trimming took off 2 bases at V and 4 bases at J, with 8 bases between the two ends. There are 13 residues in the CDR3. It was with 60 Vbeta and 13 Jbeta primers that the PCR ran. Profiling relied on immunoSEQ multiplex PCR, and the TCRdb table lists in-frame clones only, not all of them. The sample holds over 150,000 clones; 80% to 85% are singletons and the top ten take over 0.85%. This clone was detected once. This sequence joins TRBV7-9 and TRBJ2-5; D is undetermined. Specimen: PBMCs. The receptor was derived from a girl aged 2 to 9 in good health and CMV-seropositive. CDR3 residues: CASSLSKRETQYF. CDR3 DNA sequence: TGTGCCAGCAGCTTAAGTAAGCGAGAGACCCAGTACTTC. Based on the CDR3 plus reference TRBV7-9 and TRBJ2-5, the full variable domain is DTGVSQNPRHKITKRGQNVTFRCDPISEHNRLYWYRQTLGQGPEFLTYFQNEAQLEKSRLLSDRFSAERPKGSFSTLEIQRTEQGDSAMYLCASSLSKRETQYFGPGTRLLVL.